This T cell receptor (beta chain) appears in the sequencing data of a study of T cell repertoires in cytomegalovirus infection. Remarks on this clonotype: Its target is unknown.

From germline, CDR1 is MGHDK and CDR2 SYGVNS. CDR3 length: 11 amino acids. The V and J ends lost 5 bases and 12 bases respectively, with 13 bases between them. TCRdb analysed the reads with MiXCR anew, one entry per CDR3 protein. The repertoire holds fewer than 1,000,000 distinct CDR3 sequences, with around 30% as singletons. The input for sequencing was cultured CD8+ T cells from PBMCs, taken from culture after CMV antigen stimulation. The clonotype originates from a human donor in good health (CMV status not recorded). Some clones in this sample may be carry-over from other donors' samples. The chain has TRBV25-1 and TRBJ1-1; TRBD1 might be the D (5 bases). DNA of the CDR3: TGTGCCAGCAGTTCCGCCAGGGCAACTTTCTTT. Its protein is CASSSARATFF.